The entry below describes one TCR beta chain. The antigen remains unidentified. Input for naive CD8 libraries was about 18,000 to 1,000,000 sorted cells; the RNA fraction used was 10%, 30% or 50%. Naive CD8 T cells underwent sorting with the CD8+CD4-CCR7+CD45RA+ definition. These data originate in a study of molecular identifiers for immune sequencing clone quantification. The study's findings and limits: Over 99% of effector molecules, yet under 1% of naive-cell molecules, were held by clones above 20 RNA copies.

Bulk TCR library preparation followed previously described methods with listed TCR primers. TCRdb re-derived calls from the PCR reads in MiXCR, one entry per CDR3 protein. Of about 640,000 distinct CDR3 sequences detected, around 20% appear once; the ten largest clones hold 0.85% to 0.9%. The source of this sequence is a human donor in good health. Some libraries in this study had Jurkat cell RNA spiked in. Sequenced: naive CD8+ T cells from blood, with Jurkat cell RNA spiked in. Subset of the sample: FACS-sorted CD8+CD4-CCR7+CD45RA+ naive T cells.

CDR3 region: CASGPNQETQYF. CDR3 bases: TGCGCCAGCGGCCCGAACCAAGAGACCCAGTACTTC. V and J are TRBV5-1 and TRBJ2-5; the D is unclear. Trimming pared 7 bases from V and 0 bases from J, leaving 7 bases between. Germline V gene data show CDR1 as SGHRS and CDR2 as YFSETQ. The CDR3 length is 12 residues.